The clone carrying this TCR beta chain was picked up many times. The sample originates from a study of early T cells in non-severe SARS-CoV-2 infection. Study-wide background: The study sequenced bulk RNA from unsorted whole blood, with chains unpaired.

Each CDR3 protein is one row after TCRdb ran MiXCR on the 5' RACE reads. This table has about 110,000 distinct CDR3 sequences, 9.5% to 13% appearing once. The V gene's germline CDR1 is SGHAT and CDR2 FQNNGV. There are 17 residues in the CDR3. The ends lost 2 bases at V and 5 bases at J; junction bases unmatched: 14. This receptor was identified in an adult who was a healthcare worker with PCR-confirmed SARS-CoV-2 infection or an uninfected control (not recorded which). The specimen sequenced was whole blood. This rearrangement joins TRBV11-2 to TRBJ2-7, with 8 bases identical to TRBD1. CDR3 residues: CASSLRRGQGARNEQYF. In DNA form, the CDR3 reads TGTGCCAGCAGCTTACGTAGAGGGCAGGGGGCGAGGAACGAGCAGTACTTC.